This T cell receptor beta chain emerged from a study of Graves' ophthalmopathy and Graves' hyperthyroidism (dated by TCRdb to 2016 to 2018). Background on the whole study: Stable hyperthyroidism was defined as no progression to ophthalmopathy within 18 months of follow-up. After sampling, hyperthyroidism patients received methimazole starting at 30 mg daily, and ophthalmopathy patients received high-dose intravenous methylprednisolone. The study used signatures of the TCR beta repertoire to tell Graves' ophthalmopathy apart from Graves' hyperthyroidism and to predict which patients would progress to ophthalmopathy. In total, 135 blood samples were TCR-sequenced: fewer than 50 ophthalmopathy, some 80 hyperthyroidism and 17 hyperthyroidism-to-ophthalmopathy patients. A discovery set of about a hundred patients (around 44 ophthalmopathy, around 57 stable hyperthyroidism) was enrolled to explore V-J signatures distinguishing ophthalmopathy from hyperthyroidism. For independent validation, a separate cohort was made up of around 18 hyperthyroidism patients plus 17 patients who later progressed from hyperthyroidism to ophthalmopathy. In six or seven hyperthyroidism patients, the T-cell repertoires found in thyroid tissue were compared with those found in blood.

For repertoire sequencing, the TCR beta CDR3 regions were amplified from RNA transcripts. The first round was an RT-PCR using HTBI primers with the Qiagen OneStep RT-PCR kit, and this first round was followed by a second-round multiplex PCR, then size selection and purification. Sequencing of the libraries was carried out on an Illumina HiSeq2000 in paired-end mode with 100 bp reads. The source study handled its data this way. Reads were processed with SOAPnuke, discarding reads with adapters, uncalled bases, mean Phred below 15, or no exact constant-primer or identifier match. High-quality paired reads were merged with COPE v1.2.5. Each unique nucleotide sequence was defined as a clonotype, and clonotypes were aligned to IMGT TRB V, D and J references with MiTCR v1.1. The analysis was limited to V-J combinations with a frequency above 0.0001, which together covered more than 98% of repertoires. For each V-J combination, a TCR clonal expansion and chaos score was defined as the ratio of F50 clonal expansion to chaos observed in the TCRdist matrix. Features were reduced by Welch's t-statistics and random forest to over 10 V-J combinations, which fed a naive Bayes classifier. Thyroid-blood repertoire similarity was quantified with the Morisita-Horn index. Starting from the raw public reads, TCRdb applied fastp trimming at Q25, assembled clones with MiXCR and retained in-frame beta chains. Rows matching on CDR3 protein sequence are summarized as one entry with the most common DNA and genes. TCRdb's processing, not the study's, gives the V and J calls here. The table for this sample lists approximately 1.2 million distinct CDR3 sequences; about 40% of them were counted only once. Clones ranked in the top ten supply over 8.5% of the sample.

The trim is 5 bases for V and 0 bases for J, with a gap of 7 bases between the germline ends. CDR3 length: 13 amino acids, cysteine to phenylalanine. Just CDR3 DNA is preserved here, 39 bases in frame from base 1. Looking up the germline V gene (reference sequence) yields CDR1 DFQATT and CDR2 SNEGSKA. This clonotype appeared a few times. Which antigen it targets is not known. No base quality values were provided; no much bigger clone lies one nucleotide off. What the research found in general, with its limitations: Among expanded thyroid clonotypes with frequency above 0.001, most also showed up in blood, which suggests that blood repertoires may reflect the thyroid immune response. Sample size was not predetermined statistically, and investigators were not blinded to group allocation. In validation, the model predicted ophthalmopathy progression with about 64% sensitivity and around 72% specificity; approximately 12 predicted patients were CT-confirmed with GO in a median of approximately six months. In cross-validation, the 13-signature model distinguished ophthalmopathy from stable hyperthyroidism with approximately 90% sensitivity and over 81% specificity, while in the test set the corresponding values were around 79% and 71%.

Patients with hyperthyroidism were aged 18 to 65 years, had been newly diagnosed, and had a disease duration of less than 2 months. Patients with other autoimmune diseases, uncontrolled infections, pregnancy or lactation were excluded from the study. Clinical symptoms, serum thyroxine, TRAb, thyroid ultrasound and orbital computed tomography formed the basis of the diagnosis. Total RNA was extracted using Trizol reagent, and RNA quality was checked on an Agilent 2100 Bioanalyzer. The TCR sequence derives from an adult man with Graves' hyperthyroidism. Sequencing was carried out using peripheral blood or thyroid tissue (not recorded which). The chain joins TRBV20-1 to TRBJ2-2; the D gene remains uncertain. DNA sequence: TGCAGTGCTTTACATCCGAACACCGGGGAGCTGTTTTTT. It translates as CSALHPNTGELFF.